This TCR beta chain appears in the sequencing data of a study of blood T cells in healthy people across ages. PCR was performed a second time for about 7 to 11 cycles using a sample-barcoded 5' primer and a J-beta primer mix. Every sample produced at least 2.5 million CDR3-containing paired-end reads. In TCRdb, the 5' RACE reads were re-called with MiXCR into one record per CDR3 protein. The data show about a million distinct CDR3 sequences, with just over 50% seen just once and about a fifth held by the top ten. V was pared by 4 bases and J by 11 bases, with 13 bases of the junction left unmatched. Looked up from germline, CDR1 is PRHDT and CDR2 is FYEKMQ (reference sequence). This CDR3 comprises 15 residues. Details on this clonotype: The antigen remains unidentified.

The study's findings and limits: More naive CD4+ cells and higher diversity were found in long-lived than in aged donors. Strongly correlated with naive T cell percentage was TCR beta diversity.

The chain links TRBV13 to TRBJ2-5, with TRBD2 matching 10 bases. This receptor was identified in a woman aged 55-69 years in good health. The sample consisted of blood. CDR3 coding DNA: TGTGCCAGCAGCTCCGGACTAGCGGTTTGCAATGAGCAGTACTTC. Residues: CASSSGLAVCNEQYF. The full variable domain, completed using reference TRBV13 and TRBJ2-5, is AAGVIQSPRHLIKEKRETATLKCYPIPRHDTVYWYQQGPGQDPQFLISFYEKMQSDKGSIPDRFSAQQFSDYHSELNMSSLELGDSALYFCASSSGLAVCNEQYFGPGTRLLVL.